Described below is a single TCR beta chain sequence and its context. Its antigen is currently unknown. These data belong to a study of cytomegalovirus exposure and HLA in healthy donors. Germline V lookup: CDR1 SNHLY, CDR2 FYNNEI. V shed 3 bases and J shed 8 bases, with 19 bases lying between them. The CDR3 is 15 residues long. Study-wide results and limits: Prior analysis indicated that the majority of TCR beta V segments exhibited productivity approximately 90% or approximately 30% of the time. Later analysis found that TCR beta chains associated with HLA were more clonally expanded than other, equally common chains.

60 Vbeta and 13 Jbeta primers were used in PCR. Assay used: immunoSEQ multiplex PCR; TCRdb lists only in-frame clones, some missing. The sample shows about 110,000 clones, around three quarters of them seen only once. The chain combines TRBV2 with TRBJ1-2; D perhaps matches TRBD1 (5 bases). The sample comprised PBMCs. This sequence was found in a woman aged 25 to 39 in good health and CMV-seronegative. In DNA form, the CDR3 reads TGTGCCAGCAGTGAGCAGGGAACTACCCTATGGGGCTACACCTTC. This gives the protein CASSEQGTTLWGYTF. Complete variable domain (other parts from reference TRBV2 and TRBJ1-2): EPEVTQTPSHQVTQMGQEVILRCVPISNHLYFYWYRQILGQKVEFLVSFYNNEISEKSEIFDDQFSVERPDGSNFTLKIRSTKLEDSAMYFCASSEQGTTLWGYTFGSGTRLTVV.